Described below is a single TCR beta chain sequence and its context. As originally analysed: Amplifying reference gene primers gave estimates of nucleated cell counts. This table comes from immunoSEQ multiplex PCR, and its TCRdb copy is limited to in-frame clones, with some not included. The D gene and trimming were derived from the DNA, and the V and J assignments and clone size from that table. The table records under 300,000 clones, about 88% of them present only once. V was cut by 7 bases and J by 0 bases, with 10 bases left in between. The CDR3 has 14 residues. CDR1 and CDR2 from the germline V gene are KGHSH and LQKENI. The sample comes from a study of blood T cell repertoires in COVID-19. Study at large: Researchers got acute and convalescent COVID-19 samples from the United States, Italy and Spain. Nucleic acid was either cDNA or gDNA, and it came from T cells, B-cell-depleted T cells, or PBMCs.

The sequencing sample was made of peripheral blood. This receptor was obtained from a man between 18 and 35 years old with active or convalescent COVID-19. The chain has TRBV18 and TRBJ2-1, with D possibly TRBD2 on 6 matching bases. Here the CDR3 DNA reads TGTGCCAGCTGTCGGGACTCCTCCTACAATGAGCAGTTCTTC. It translates to CASCRDSSYNEQFF.